The T cell receptor beta chain under discussion was sequenced for a study of regulatory T cells in long-lasting Graves disease. Whole-study context: Patients with persistent Graves' disease had over 5 years of antithyroid drugs and persistent TSH receptor antibodies.

The V gene end was trimmed by 3 bases and the J gene end by 0 bases; junction bases not matched to a gene: 5. This CDR3 has 16 amino acids. Germline-derived CDR1 and CDR2 are SGHDT and YYEEEE. Arm-PCR with iRepertoire HTBI primers amplified the CDR3 regions for these TCR beta libraries. Each CDR3 protein gets one entry after TCRdb re-called the multiplex PCR reads with MiXCR. This table holds roughly 470,000 distinct CDR3 sequences, less than 25% found once. This clonotype came up a few times. Described time point: persistent/refractory GD, antithyroid drugs over 5 years with positive TRAb. PBMC RNA was the source of the TCR library.

The receptor was isolated from a female donor with Graves disease. The chain is built from TRBV5-6 and TRBJ1-1; 10 bases are shared with TRBD1. Here the sequenced sample was peripheral blood mononuclear cells (PBMCs), taken when the disease was refractory, from a patient treated with antithyroid drugs. CDR3 DNA: TGTGCCAGCAGCTCGGGACAGGGGTCGGTGAACACTGAAGCTTTCTTT. Translation: CASSSGQGSVNTEAFF.